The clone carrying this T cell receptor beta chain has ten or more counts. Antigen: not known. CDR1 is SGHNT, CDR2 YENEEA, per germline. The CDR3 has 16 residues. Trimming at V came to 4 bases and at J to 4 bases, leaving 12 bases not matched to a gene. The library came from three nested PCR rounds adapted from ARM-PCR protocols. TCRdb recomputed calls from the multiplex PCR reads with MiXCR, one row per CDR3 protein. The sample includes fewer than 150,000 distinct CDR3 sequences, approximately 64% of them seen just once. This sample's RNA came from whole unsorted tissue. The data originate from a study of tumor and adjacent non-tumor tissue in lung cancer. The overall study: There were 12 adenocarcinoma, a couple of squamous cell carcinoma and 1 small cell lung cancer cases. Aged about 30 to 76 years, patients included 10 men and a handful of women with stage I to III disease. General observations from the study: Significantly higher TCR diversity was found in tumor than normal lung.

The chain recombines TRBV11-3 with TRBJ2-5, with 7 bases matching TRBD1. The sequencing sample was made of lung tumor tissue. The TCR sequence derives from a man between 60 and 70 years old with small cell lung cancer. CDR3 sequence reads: CASSSLLGQITETQYF. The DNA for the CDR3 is TGTGCCAGCAGCTCTCTTTTGGGACAGATCACAGAGACCCAGTACTTC.